These 21 T cell receptor beta chains were sequenced from one sample in a study of CD8+ T cells in alopecia areata. Treatment given: oral pan-JAK inhibitor, 5-10 mg twice daily. cDNA reverse transcribed from extracted RNA served as the sequencing template. Generated by immunoSEQ multiplex PCR, the TCRdb table keeps only in-frame clones and is missing some. The table lists about 99,000 clones, just over 85% of them singletons. The sample in question was CD8+ T cells sorted from blood, obtained at approximately week 30, from a patient treated with tofacitinib. All receptors come from a human donor with alopecia areata.

V gene TRBV6-1 combines with J gene TRBJ1-1, with unresolved D. This CDR3 spans 15 amino acids. V was trimmed by 7 bases and J by 0 bases, leaving 15 bases between them. Germline V gives CDR1 MNHNS, CDR2 SASEGT. The DNA of the CDR3 is TGTGCCAGCATAGCCAGGCTGGGAGTGAACACTGAAGCTTTCTTT. This codes for CASIARLGVNTEAFF.

On this clone itself: An end of the junction differs from the germline gene, which may be a read error. J is TRBJ2-1 and V is TRBV4-1; D call uncertain. Germline V gene sequence: CDR1 MGHRA, CDR2 YSYEKL. The CDR3 contains 14 residues. CDR3 amino acids: CASSQGHGNLEQLF. Here the CDR3 DNA reads TGCGCCAGCAGCCAAGGGCATGGAAATCTTGAGCAGCTCTTC.

This clone was seen a handful of times. The V gene is TRBV29-1, the J gene TRBJ2-7, with D possibly TRBD2 on 6 matching bases. With 6 bases removed from V and 4 bases from J, the gap between germline ends came to 19 bases. Germline V gene sequence: CDR1 SQVTM, CDR2 ANQGSEA. This CDR3 is built from 14 residues. CDR3 DNA: TGCAGCGTCCAGGGATACGGGAGTAGTTACGAGCAGTACTTC. Encoded protein: CSVQGYGSSYEQYF.

This chain links TRBV2 with TRBJ2-7; TRBD1 agrees at 9 bases. The CDR3 extends over 15 amino acids. J was trimmed by 6 bases and V by 4 bases; bases with no gene match: 10. Germline CDR1 SNHLY, CDR2 FYNNEI. For the CDR3, the DNA is TGTGCCAGCAGTGGAACCGGGACAGGGTTCCCCGAGCAGTACTTC. This codes for CASSGTGTGFPEQYF. The complete variable domain, with remaining parts taken from reference TRBV2 and TRBJ2-7, reads EPEVTQTPSHQVTQMGQEVILRCVPISNHLYFYWYRQILGQKVEFLVSFYNNEISEKSEIFDDQFSVERPDGSNFTLKIRSTKLEDSAMYFCASSGTGTGFPEQYFGPGTRLTVT.

The chain carries TRBV29-1 and TRBJ1-1; D not resolved. Trimming took 5 bases from V and 1 from J, leaving 11 bases between them. Looked up from germline, CDR1 is SQVTM and CDR2 is ANQGSEA. The CDR3 totals 13 residues. The CDR3 region has the DNA TGCAGCGTTCCGCGCACAGAGAACACTGAAGCTTTCTTT. Translating gives CSVPRTENTEAFF.

The chain couples TRBV10-2 to TRBJ1-5; unclear D gene. Trimming took 0 bases from V and 0 from J, leaving 6 bases between them. Germline-derived CDR1 and CDR2 are WSHSY and SAAADI. This CDR3 has 15 amino acids. The CDR3 DNA sequence: TGCGCCAGCAGTGAGTCCGGTAATAGCAATCAGCCCCAGCATTTT. It codes for CASSESGNSNQPQHF.

This clone was seen a few times. The genes are TRBV6-6 and TRBJ2-2; 10 nucleotides line up with TRBD1. Losses at the gene ends were 5 bases for V and 3 bases for J; bases not matched to a gene: 0. CDR3 size: 14 residues. The germline V gene has CDR1 MNHNY and CDR2 SVGAGI (reference sequence). The CDR3 nucleotides are TGTGCCAGCAGTGGACAGGGGGACACCGGGGAGCTGTTTTTT. It codes for CASSGQGDTGELFF.

The chain joins TRBV27 to TRBJ2-5; D is unclear. Germline V gives CDR1 MNHEY, CDR2 SMNVEV (reference sequence). The CDR3 runs 13 residues. Trimming removed 3 bases from V and 2 bases from J, with 7 bases in between. The CDR3 is CASSFALQETQYF. As DNA, the CDR3 is TGTGCCAGCAGTTTTGCACTACAAGAGACCCAGTACTTC.

The chain uses TRBV29-1 and TRBJ1-2; no clear D gene. In germline, CDR1 is SQVTM, CDR2 ANQGSEA. This CDR3 has 8 amino acids. V lost 4 bases to trimming and J lost 7 bases, with 1 base between them. CDR3 nucleotides: TGCAGCGTTGCTGGCTACACCTTC. Amino acids: CSVAGYTF.

This chain links TRBV6-5 with TRBJ2-3, with no clear D. This CDR3 is built from 13 residues. Germline loops: CDR1 MNHEY, CDR2 SVGAGI. V dropped 6 bases and J dropped 2 bases, with 9 bases sitting between them. The CDR3 loop is CASRGAPTDTQYF. The CDR3 DNA is TGTGCCAGCAGGGGTGCCCCCACAGATACGCAGTATTTT.

The chain carries TRBV4-1 and TRBJ1-2; D possibly corresponds to TRBD1 (5 bases). In germline, CDR1 is MGHRA, CDR2 YSYEKL. The length of the CDR3 is 13 residues. Trimming cost V 4 bases and J 3 bases, with 9 bases left between them. CDR3 loop: CASSRDGYYGYTF. The DNA of the CDR3 is TGCGCCAGCAGCCGGGACGGGTACTATGGCTACACCTTC.

This clone was observed a handful of times. V gene TRBV27 combines with J gene TRBJ2-1; perhaps TRBD2 as D (5 bases). The CDR3 extends over 14 amino acids. Germline V gene data show CDR1 as MNHEY and CDR2 as SMNVEV (reference sequence). V lost 6 bases and J 3 bases, leaving 12 bases between the germline ends. The CDR3 DNA reads TGTGCCAGCAGACCGGGAAGCAGCTACAATGAGCAGTTCTTC. Protein sequence: CASRPGSSYNEQFF.

The chain recombines TRBV27 with TRBJ1-2; D is possibly TRBD1 (6 bases). The germline gives CDR1 MNHEY, CDR2 SMNVEV (reference sequence). Trimming took off 4 bases at V and 3 bases at J, with 15 bases between the two ends. The length of the CDR3 is 15 residues. The CDR3 region is CASSSKGGGHYGYTF. CDR3 nucleotides: TGTGCCAGCAGTTCAAAGGGTGGGGGCCACTATGGCTACACCTTC.

This clone was seen just once. The chain couples TRBV4-1 to TRBJ2-2, with D hard to call. The CDR3 is made up of 15 amino acids. Per germline, CDR1 MGHRA and CDR2 YSYEKL. Deletions cut 0 bases from V and 1 base from J, with 6 bases between. CDR3: CASSQERMNTGELFF. In DNA, the CDR3 is TGCGCCAGCAGCCAAGAGAGGATGAACACCGGGGAGCTGTTTTTT.

The rearrangement links TRBV19 to TRBJ2-3; 7 positions agree with TRBD1. The junction had 9 bases not matched to a gene; V was cut back by 8 bases and J by 4 bases. Germline CDR1 reads LNHDA; CDR2 reads SQIVND (reference sequence). The CDR3 is 14 residues long. The CDR3 coding sequence is TGTGCCAGTGGATCAGGGGGAGAGGCAGATACGCAGTATTTT. As protein: CASGSGGEADTQYF.

The rearrangement links TRBV7-9 to TRBJ2-3, with 7 bases identical to TRBD1. V dropped 5 bases and J dropped 5; count of bases not matched to a gene: 10. The CDR3 loop spans 15 amino acids. CDR1 and CDR2 (germline): SEHNR, FQNEAQ (reference sequence). CDR3: CASSRPGDREDTQYF. In nucleotides, the CDR3 is TGTGCCAGCAGCCGACCTGGAGACAGGGAAGATACGCAGTATTTT. Combining the CDR3 with reference TRBV7-9 and TRBJ2-3 gives the whole variable domain DTGVSQNPRHKITKRGQNVTFRCDPISEHNRLYWYRQTLGQGPEFLTYFQNEAQLEKSRLLSDRFSAERPKGSFSTLEIQRTEQGDSAMYLCASSRPGDREDTQYFGPGTRLTVL.

In this sample, this clone turned up a few times. The V gene is TRBV29-1, the J gene TRBJ2-7, with 10 bases matching TRBD2. The J segment lost 3 bases and the V segment lost 5 bases, leaving 4 bases of the junction unmatched. This CDR3 has 13 amino acids. CDR1 is SQVTM and CDR2 is ANQGSEA in the germline V gene. Here the CDR3 DNA reads TGCAGCGTTCAGACTAGCGGGTACTACGAGCAGTACTTC. Its protein is CSVQTSGYYEQYF.

The chain recombines TRBV14 with TRBJ1-2; D is unresolved. Germline-derived CDR1 and CDR2 are SGHDN and FVKESK. V was trimmed by 1 base and J by 7 bases, leaving 13 bases between them. The CDR3 sequence is 14 residues long. Here the CDR3 reads CASSQVASGGGYTF. The CDR3, as DNA: TGTGCCAGCAGCCAAGTGGCCAGCGGAGGTGGCTACACCTTC.

V usage is TRBV9 and J usage is TRBJ2-2, with 10 bases lining up with TRBD2. V lost 0 bases to trimming and J lost 3 bases; unmatched junction nucleotides: 8. The CDR3 has 18 amino acids. The germline V gene has CDR1 SGDLS and CDR2 YYNGEE. The chain's CDR3 is CASSVEAGLAVDTGELFF. The CDR3, as DNA: TGTGCCAGCAGCGTAGAGGCCGGACTAGCGGTCGACACCGGGGAGCTGTTTTTT.

The chain recombines TRBV7-9 with TRBJ2-3; 7 bases are shared with TRBD1. Germline-derived CDR1 and CDR2 are SEHNR and FQNEAQ (reference sequence). V dropped 4 bases and J dropped 1; count of bases not matched to a gene: 5. The CDR3 has 15 residues. The CDR3 region is CASSSNRGGTDTQYF. In DNA form, the CDR3 reads TGTGCCAGCAGCTCGAACAGGGGTGGCACAGATACGCAGTATTTT.

The rearrangement uses TRBV27 and TRBJ2-3; D gene ambiguous. Trimming cost V 3 bases and J 6 bases, with 13 bases left between them. CDR1 and CDR2 (germline): MNHEY, SMNVEV (reference sequence). The CDR3 is made up of 14 amino acids. CDR3 sequence reads: CASSFRLLGDTQYF. The CDR3 DNA reads TGTGCCAGCAGTTTTCGGCTACTCGGGGATACGCAGTATTTT.